This T cell receptor (beta chain) was sequenced in a study of PD-L1 blockade in urothelial cancer. Study summary: In the mid-2010s, patients got going on atezolizumab, taking 1,200 mg intravenously every 3 weeks. Samples of blood were analyzed 3 weeks (second dose) and 6 weeks after treatment start. Reported median T cell count for blood samples was around 140,000.

Germline assignment: CDR1 KGHSH and CDR2 LQKENI. This CDR3 spans 15 amino acids. Trimming took 3 bases from V and 1 from J; bases not matched to a gene: 4. TCRdb's copy holds only in-frame clones and misses some; the assay was immunoSEQ multiplex PCR. The table includes some 80,000 clones, about 90% detected once. Each patient supplied 1 to 8 pretreatment and on-treatment samples. The sample was PBMCs, taken around atezolizumab (anti-PD-L1) treatment. This TCR came from a woman aged 65 to 85 with urothelial cancer. The rearrangement joins TRBV18 to TRBJ1-1, with 8 bases lining up with TRBD1. CDR3 nucleotides: TGTGCCAGCTCACCCGGACAGGGACGGAACACTGAAGCTTTCTTT. Amino acid sequence: CASSPGQGRNTEAFF.